This entry describes one T cell receptor (beta chain). The data were produced by immunoSEQ multiplex PCR, yet TCRdb's version contains in-frame clones alone and is incomplete. The sample yields some 290,000 clones, around 92% seen once. The data are from a study of blood T cell repertoires in COVID-19. The CDR3 runs 16 residues. V was trimmed by 8 bases and J by 5 bases, leaving 24 bases between them. The germline V gene encodes CDR1 LNHDA and CDR2 SQIVND (reference sequence). The gene calls are TRBV19 and TRBJ1-2, with D possibly being TRBD1 (5 bases). Specimen: PBMCs or T cells enriched from blood (not recorded which). The source of this sequence is a woman aged 30 to 39 who had recovered from COVID-19. DNA of the CDR3: TGTGCCAGTTCACGAAGCGGGGACGTAGGGATTTATGGCTACACCTTC. Protein product: CASSRSGDVGIYGYTF.